This T cell receptor beta chain was sequenced during a study of human T cells and chemical hapten exposure. For the study at large: The cohort included alopecia areata under or over 50% scalp, totalis and universalis.

TCRdb reanalysed the RACE reads using MiXCR and keeps one entry per CDR3 protein. The table lists around 100,000 distinct CDR3 sequences, 11% of them singletons, with 3% to 4.5% in the top ten. About this clonotype: Its antigen is not identified.

Trimming took 5 bases from V and 4 from J; bases not matched to a gene: 5. The CDR3 is 16 amino acids. The germline V gene has CDR1 MNHEY and CDR2 SVGEGT. Specified time point: patch test 1, 2 weeks after DPC sensitization. Regarding treatment: therapeutic diphenylcyclopropenone sensitization with weekly scalp DPC. It was unfractionated whole blood from which total RNA was extracted. Study-wide points: Donors, who had alopecia, may show an immune response that differs from healthy people's. Expanded TCRs grouped into significantly more large CDR3 similarity clusters than controls produced.

The TCR was taken from a woman aged 35 to 49 with alopecia areata. Some clones in this sample may be carry-over from other donors' samples. The sequencing used whole blood, collected in connection with sensitization to the hapten diphenylcyclopropenone (DPC). This chain joins TRBV6-2 or TRBV6-3 and TRBJ2-1, with 13 bases fitting TRBD2. CDR3 DNA sequence: TGTGCCAGCAGTCCGACTAGCGGGGGGCTTTACAATGAGCAGTTCTTC. Its translation: CASSPTSGGLYNEQFF.